Below are 21 T cell receptor beta chains sequenced from a single sample in a study of molecular identifiers for immune sequencing clone quantification. One entry per CDR3 protein results from TCRdb running MiXCR on the PCR reads. The data contain more than 250,000 distinct CDR3 sequences, around a fifth of them singletons. The sequenced material came from naive CD8+ T cells from blood, with Jurkat cell RNA spiked in. Regarding subset: FACS-sorted CD8+CD4-CCR7+CD45RA+ naive T cells. The receptors were gathered from a human donor in good health. Some libraries in this study had Jurkat cell RNA spiked in.

Many counts were recorded for this clonotype. The CDR3 is CASSLTGGRETQYF. The CDR3 DNA follows: TGTGCCAGCAGCTTAACGGGGGGGCGAGAGACCCAGTACTTC. The chain recombines TRBV7-3 with TRBJ2-5, with a weak D call TRBD2 (7 bases). From germline, CDR1 is SGHTA and CDR2 FQGTGA. This CDR3 has 14 amino acids. Trimming shortened V by 0 bases and J by 4 bases, and 9 bases separated the two germline ends.

This clonotype has at least ten counts. This chain links TRBV21-1 with TRBJ2-7; TRBD1 is the table's D call and was not checked against the DNA. TRBV21-1 counts as a pseudogene. The CDR3 is made up of 16 amino acids. CDR3 loop: CASSKPGTLFSREQYF. The CDR3 region has the DNA TGTGCCAGCAGCAAACCCGGGACCCTATTTTCCCGCGAGCAGTACTTC.

Notes on this clonotype: This may be a read error, as it is one base from a much larger clone. This chain connects TRBV6-6 to TRBJ2-7; D might be TRBD2 (5 bases). The V gene's germline CDR1 is MNHNY and CDR2 SVGAGI (reference sequence). V lost 10 bases to trimming and J lost 7 bases, with 26 bases between them. The CDR3 consists of 15 residues. This CDR3 reads CATRLGEFRPYEQYF. Here the CDR3 DNA reads TGTGCCACCAGGCTCGGGGAGTTTCGACCGTATGAGCAGTACTTC.

V is TRBV11-2 and J is TRBJ2-1; D unresolved. The CDR3 covers 15 residues. CDR1 and CDR2 (germline): SGHAT, FQNNGV. Trimming shortened V by 6 bases and J by 2 bases, and 14 bases separated the two germline ends. The CDR3 is CASSATGDTYNEQFF. The CDR3 DNA sequence: TGTGCCAGCAGTGCCACCGGCGACACCTACAATGAGCAGTTCTTC.

The J gene is TRBJ1-5, the V gene TRBV9; 9 nucleotides align to TRBD1. Germline V gene lookup returns CDR1 SGDLS and CDR2 YYNGEE. The CDR3 spans 13 residues. V shed 7 bases, J shed 4 bases, and the junction held 3 bases outside the gene matches. Written as DNA, the CDR3 is TGTGCCAGCGGAGGACAGGGGAATCAGCCCCAGCATTTT. This encodes CASGGQGNQPQHF.

Many counts were recorded for this clonotype. CDR3 protein: CASSSEGTGTEAFF. The CDR3 DNA sequence: TGTGCCAGCAGCTCGGAAGGGACAGGGACTGAAGCTTTCTTT. This sequence joins TRBV5-4 and TRBJ1-1; 9 positions match TRBD1. There are 14 residues in the CDR3. Germline values: CDR1 SGHNT, CDR2 YYREEE (reference sequence). Trimming at V came to 3 bases and at J to 5 bases, leaving 5 bases not matched to a gene.

Many counts were recorded for this clonotype. The chain links TRBV5-1 to TRBJ1-5; the D gene is possibly TRBD1 (6 bases). The CDR3 consists of 15 residues. From germline, CDR1 is SGHRS and CDR2 YFSETQ. Trimming pared 5 bases from V and 5 bases from J, leaving 17 bases between. CDR3 in DNA: TGCGCCAGCAGTCATTCGGGGGGCATGTATCAGCCCCAGCATTTT. The encoded protein is CASSHSGGMYQPQHF.

The sample holds many counts of this clonotype. The genes are TRBV7-9 and TRBJ1-1, with TRBD1 matching over 7 bases. Germline V lookup: CDR1 SEHNR, CDR2 FQNEAQ (reference sequence). V dropped 4 bases and J dropped 0; count of bases not matched to a gene: 5. The CDR3 sequence is 15 residues long. The CDR3, as DNA: TGTGCCAGCAGCTACGACAGGGACATGAACACTGAAGCTTTCTTT. Its translation is CASSYDRDMNTEAFF.

Concerning this clonotype: This may be a read error, as it is one base from a much larger clone. It is likely a read error, because the conserved phenylalanine at the end of the CDR3 is missing. The J gene is TRBJ1-1, the V gene TRBV7-9; D not certain. This CDR3 has 12 residues. Germline V gene data show CDR1 as SEHNR and CDR2 as FQNEAQ (reference sequence). V was trimmed by 9 bases and J by 5 bases, leaving 13 bases between them. In DNA form, the CDR3 reads TGTGCCAGTACCAAGGCTGGAACTGAAGCTTTCCTT. It specifies CASTKAGTEAFL.

This clonotype was counted ten times or more. The V and J genes are TRBV5-6 and TRBJ1-2; D is ambiguous. The CDR3 is 16 amino acids. V was trimmed by 5 bases and J by 4 bases, leaving 21 bases between them. Germline loops: CDR1 SGHDT, CDR2 YYEEEE. CDR3 protein: CASSSILAGLLYGYTF. DNA of the CDR3: TGTGCCAGCAGTTCGATCCTGGCAGGCCTACTCTATGGCTACACCTTC. Drawing the rest from reference TRBV5-6 and TRBJ1-2, the complete variable domain is DAGVTQSPTHLIKTRGQQVTLRCSPKSGHDTVSWYQQALGQGPQFIFQYYEEEERQRGNFPDRFSGHQFPNYSSELNVNALLLGDSALYLCASSSILAGLLYGYTFGSGTRLTVV.

This clonotype was found many times. The CDR3 is CASSFGRSPEQYF. CDR3 in DNA: TGCGCCAGCAGCTTCGGACGAAGTCCCGAGCAGTACTTC. V usage is TRBV5-1 and J usage is TRBJ2-7; D unresolved. V was trimmed by 2 bases and J by 6 bases, leaving 12 bases between them. The CDR3 extends over 13 amino acids. Germline V gene sequence: CDR1 SGHRS, CDR2 YFSETQ.

This clonotype came up many times. V gene TRBV14 combines with J gene TRBJ2-3; 10 bases agree with TRBD2. The trim removed 2 bases at V and 6 bases at J, leaving 8 bases unmatched. Germline CDR1 reads SGHDN; CDR2 reads FVKESK. The CDR3 runs 16 residues. DNA of the CDR3: TGTGCCAGCAGCCAACAAAGCGGGGGGGCCTCGGATACGCAGTATTTT. This gives the protein CASSQQSGGASDTQYF.

Ten or more counts support this clonotype. The gene calls are TRBV7-2 and TRBJ2-3; 10 positions match TRBD2. Germline trimming cut 5 bases from V and 0 bases from J; bases unmatched to any gene: 2. Germline V gene data show CDR1 as SGHTA and CDR2 as FQGNSA. This CDR3 has 15 residues. Here the CDR3 DNA reads TGTGCCAGCAGCCTGACTAGCGGGAGCACAGATACGCAGTATTTT. Its protein product is CASSLTSGSTDTQYF.

The table lists this clonotype with many counts. V gene TRBV6-5 combines with J gene TRBJ1-4; 9 bases line up with TRBD1. The CDR3 extends over 16 amino acids. V shed 2 bases and J 7 bases; nucleotides not matched to a gene: 8. Germline-derived CDR1 and CDR2 are MNHEY and SVGAGI. This CDR3 reads CASSYRPGQGVEKLFF. DNA of the CDR3: TGTGCCAGCAGTTACCGACCGGGACAGGGTGTTGAAAAACTGTTTTTT.

This clonotype has at least ten counts. V usage is TRBV19 and J usage is TRBJ2-7, with D perhaps matching TRBD1 (7 bases). The V gene lost 5 bases and the J gene lost 9 bases, with 17 bases spanning the gap. The CDR3 is 13 amino acids. Germline CDR1 reads LNHDA; CDR2 reads SQIVND (reference sequence). In DNA form, the CDR3 reads TGTGCCAGTAGTCCGACGCCAGGGGGAGGGCAGTACTTC. It translates to CASSPTPGGGQYF.

This clonotype occurred many times. The rearrangement joins TRBV15 to TRBJ1-5, with D possibly matching TRBD1 (5 bases). Looked up from germline, CDR1 is LNHNV and CDR2 is YYDKDF (reference sequence). V lost 5 bases and J 3 bases, leaving 17 bases between the germline ends. CDR3 length equals 16 residues. This CDR3 is CATSPTPDTLNQPQHF. The CDR3 DNA reads TGTGCCACCAGCCCCACCCCGGACACACTCAATCAGCCCCAGCATTTT.

This clonotype was observed many times. The chain joins TRBV7-3 to TRBJ2-3; 7 bases line up with TRBD2. Germline V gene sequence: CDR1 SGHTA, CDR2 FQGTGA. The ends lost 6 bases at V and 3 bases at J; junction bases unmatched: 9. The CDR3 runs to 15 residues. CDR3 sequence (DNA): TGTGCCAGCAGTTCGAGCGGGGCGGGGACAGATACGCAGTATTTT. It codes for CASSSSGAGTDTQYF.

With respect to this clonotype: Since a much larger clone is just one base distant, this may be a read error. V gene TRBV5-6 combines with J gene TRBJ2-4, with a possible D match to TRBD2 (6 bases). The CDR3 length is 17 residues. The germline CDR1 and CDR2 sequences are SGHDT and YYEEEE. Trimming cost V 0 bases and J 2 bases, with 15 bases left between them. CDR3 sequence reads: CASSLGGTSGPKNIQYF. The DNA of the CDR3 is TGTGCCAGCAGCTTGGGGGGGACCAGCGGGCCCAAAAACATTCAGTACTTC.

Details on this clonotype: A much larger clone is a single base away; this may be a read error. This sequence joins TRBV7-2 and TRBJ1-3; no clear D. V lost 2 bases to trimming and J lost 0 bases, with 8 bases between them. The germline V gene encodes CDR1 SGHTA and CDR2 FQGNSA. The CDR3 has 15 residues. The CDR3 coding sequence is TGTGCCAGCAGCTTAATGCGAGGCTCTGGAAACACCATATATTTT. Translating gives CASSLMRGSGNTIYF.

This clonotype was observed many times. The rearrangement uses TRBV7-3 and TRBJ2-5; D is perhaps TRBD1 (6 bases). Deletions cut 4 bases from V and 4 bases from J, with 16 bases between. In germline, CDR1 is SGHTA, CDR2 FQGTGA. The CDR3 runs 15 residues. DNA of the CDR3: TGTGCCAGCAGCTCGGGACACACAAGAGTAGAGACCCAGTACTTC. It specifies CASSSGHTRVETQYF.

This sequence joins TRBV4-3 and TRBJ2-3; 9 nucleotides line up with TRBD2. CDR1 and CDR2 from the germline V gene are LGHNA and YSLEER. V lost 3 bases and J lost 4; bases outside the gene matches: 11. CDR3 length equals 17 residues. The chain's CDR3 is CASSHSRAGGPADTQYF. CDR3 DNA: TGCGCCAGCAGCCACTCGAGGGCGGGGGGGCCCGCAGATACGCAGTATTTT.